This is a list of T cell receptor beta chains from one sample in a study of blood T cell repertoires in COVID-19. The repertoire was sequenced with immunoSEQ multiplex PCR; TCRdb's copy has only in-frame clones and lacks some. Here the sample spans more than 350,000 clones, approximately 90% being singletons. Specimen: PBMCs or T cells enriched from blood (not recorded which). The receptor set was obtained from a woman aged 18 to 35 who had been exposed to COVID-19. CDR3s include the opening cysteine and the closing phenylalanine or tryptophan. A D gene is named only where the DNA matches it firmly. Size tells how often a clone was seen (once, few, many) or the class of an expanded clone, and some rows leave it out.

V gene	clone size	J gene	CDR3 length	D gene	CDR3 protein	CDR3 DNA
TRBV23-1	-	TRBJ1-1	17	-	CASSQSNVGQGWTEAFF	TGCGCCAGCAGTCAATCTAATGTAGGGCAGGGATGGACTGAAGCTTTCTTT
TRBV7-8	-	TRBJ1-3	16	TRBD1	CASSLLDRGPGNTIYF	TGTGCCAGCAGCTTACTCGACAGGGGGCCTGGAAACACCATATATTTT
TRBV7-2	-	TRBJ2-5	15	TRBD2	CASRFPSRGGETQYF	TGTGCCAGCAGATTCCCCTCCCGGGGGGGAGAGACCCAGTACTTC
TRBV5-4	-	TRBJ1-6	15	TRBD1	CASSGDTGDGSPLHF	TGTGCCAGCAGCGGAGACACAGGGGACGGCTCACCCCTCCACTTT
TRBV7-9	-	TRBJ1-1	12	-	CASSQGNTEAFF	TGTGCCAGCAGCCAGGGGAACACTGAAGCTTTCTTT
TRBV11-1	-	TRBJ2-7	15	-	CASSFVQGATYEQYF	TGTGCCAGCAGCTTTGTCCAAGGGGCAACCTACGAGCAGTACTTC
TRBV15	-	TRBJ2-7	15	TRBD1	CATSSLSQGAYEQYF	TGTGCCACCAGCAGTCTTAGTCAGGGGGCTTACGAGCAGTACTTC
TRBV28	-	TRBJ2-5	16	-	CASSFSRQGHEETQYF	TGTGCCAGCAGTTTCTCTCGGCAGGGGCATGAAGAGACCCAGTACTTC
TRBV28	-	TRBJ1-5	15	TRBD1	CASSSGTGVSQPQHF	TGTGCCAGCAGTTCGGGGACAGGGGTATCTCAGCCCCAGCATTTT
TRBV28	-	TRBJ2-5	15	TRBD1	CASSSGTGRMETQYF	TGTGCCAGCAGTTCCGGGACAGGGAGAATGGAGACCCAGTACTTC
TRBV3-1/TRBV3-2	-	TRBJ2-6	19	-	CASRNIEGGLYSGANVLTF	TGTGCCAGCAGGAACATTGAGGGAGGACTTTACTCTGGGGCCAACGTCCTGACTTTC
TRBV18	-	TRBJ2-5	12	-	CASSPLKETQYF	TGTGCCAGCTCACCACTCAAAGAGACCCAGTACTTC
TRBV24-1	-	TRBJ1-5	15	-	CATSDRTGTNQPQHF	TGTGCCACCAGTGATAGAACAGGGACCAATCAGCCCCAGCATTTT
TRBV15	-	TRBJ2-7	13	TRBD1	CATSRDSAYEQYF	TGTGCCACCAGCCGGGACAGTGCCTACGAGCAGTACTTC
TRBV18	-	TRBJ1-5	15	-	CASSLQDTGLVSQHF	TGTGCCAGCTCACTACAAGACACCGGATTAGTGTCCCAGCATTTT
TRBV14	-	TRBJ2-7	13	-	CASSLDSSYEQYF	TGTGCCAGCAGCCTTGACAGCTCCTACGAGCAGTACTTC
TRBV7-9	-	TRBJ1-4	15	-	CASSLATVGGEKLFF	TGTGCCAGCAGCTTAGCTACAGTGGGTGGAGAAAAACTGTTTTTT
TRBV12-1	-	TRBJ2-7	17	-	CASSFASRGGASYEQYF	TGTGCCAGCAGCTTTGCGTCCAGGGGAGGGGCATCCTACGAGCAGTACTTC
TRBV14	once	TRBJ1-1	15	-	CASSQDGQGGTEAFF	TGTGCCAGCAGCCAAGATGGGCAGGGTGGGACTGAAGCTTTCTTT
TRBV7-2	-	TRBJ1-5	17	TRBD1	CASSSPGQGRSRQPQHF	TGTGCCAGCAGCTCGCCGGGACAGGGGCGGTCGCGACAGCCCCAGCATTTT
TRBV20-1	-	TRBJ2-7	14	-	CSASRLVDHLEQYF	TGCAGTGCTAGTAGACTAGTAGACCACCTGGAGCAGTACTTC
TRBV6-4	-	TRBJ2-1	16	TRBD2	CASSLAGGLLYNEQFF	TGTGCCAGCAGTCTAGCGGGGGGCCTTCTCTACAATGAGCAGTTCTTC
TRBV3-1/TRBV3-2	-	TRBJ1-1	15	TRBD1	CASSRGPGGLSEAFF	TGTGCCAGCAGCCGCGGGCCAGGGGGTCTGTCTGAAGCTTTCTTT
TRBV27	-	TRBJ1-4	14	-	CASGNPRANEKLFF	TGTGCCAGCGGGAACCCGAGGGCTAATGAAAAACTGTTTTTT
TRBV5-5	-	TRBJ1-1	13	-	CASSFEGNTEAFF	TGTGCCAGCAGCTTTGAGGGGAACACTGAAGCTTTCTTT
TRBV7-8	once	TRBJ2-7	11	-	CASSSPEVQYF	TGTGCCAGCAGCTCGCCCGAGGTGCAGTACTTC
TRBV7-9	once	TRBJ1-6	16	-	CASSFGGLNYNSPLHF	TGTGCCAGCAGCTTCGGGGGGCTAAACTATAATTCACCCCTCCACTTT
TRBV28	-	TRBJ2-5	14	TRBD1	CAIRRPGGQETQYF	TGTGCCATCCGTCGTCCAGGGGGCCAAGAGACCCAGTACTTC
TRBV19	-	TRBJ1-2	11	-	CASSTGGGYTF	TGTGCCAGCTCAACCGGGGGTGGCTACACCTTC
TRBV7-8	-	TRBJ1-4	13	TRBD1	CASEGGLNEKLFF	TGTGCCAGTGAAGGGGGCCTTAATGAAAAACTGTTTTTT
TRBV28	-	TRBJ1-1	15	-	CASSLPGTLNTEAFF	TGTGCCAGCAGTTTACCGGGGACATTGAACACTGAAGCTTTCTTT
TRBV6-5	-	TRBJ2-2	14	-	CASRMQGRTGELFF	TGTGCCAGCCGGATGCAGGGCCGTACCGGGGAGCTGTTTTTT
TRBV27	once	TRBJ2-1	16	TRBD2	CASSLLGAGDFSEQFF	TGTGCCAGCAGTTTATTAGGGGCGGGAGACTTCTCTGAGCAGTTCTTC
TRBV4-3	-	TRBJ1-6	16	TRBD1	CASSQGQGSYNSPLHF	TGCGCCAGCAGCCAAGGACAGGGATCCTATAATTCACCCCTCCACTTT
TRBV28	-	TRBJ2-7	15	TRBD1	CASTSRGQGVNEQYF	TGTGCCAGCACCTCCAGGGGACAGGGGGTCAACGAGCAGTACTTC
TRBV14	-	TRBJ2-7	12	-	CASSQTTEGKAF	TGTGCCAGCAGCCAAACGACAGAAGGCAAGGCGTTC
TRBV4-2	-	TRBJ2-7	15	-	CASSQGDFSSYEQYF	TGTGCCAGCAGCCAAGGTGACTTTAGCTCCTACGAGCAGTACTTC
TRBV12-3/TRBV12-4	-	TRBJ1-5	11	-	CASSLAQPQHF	TGTGCCAGCAGTTTGGCACAGCCCCAGCATTTT
TRBV5-1	once	TRBJ2-7	14	TRBD1	CASSLGDRGREQYF	TGCGCCAGCAGCTTGGGGGACAGGGGGCGCGAGCAGTACTTC
TRBV25-1	-	TRBJ2-1	15	TRBD2	CASSGTSGPYNEQFF	TGTGCCAGCAGTGGGACTAGCGGACCCTACAATGAGCAGTTCTTC
TRBV2	once	TRBJ1-3	19	TRBD1	CASREGGEGQGGSGNTIYF	TGTGCCAGCAGAGAGGGGGGAGAAGGACAGGGCGGCTCTGGAAACACCATATATTTT
TRBV18	few	TRBJ2-7	18	TRBD1	CASSPLIGRPDRSSDQYF	TGTGCCAGCTCACCCTTGATTGGTCGTCCGGACAGGTCATCGGATCAGTACTTC
TRBV6-5	-	TRBJ2-7	15	-	CASSYSLPLAYEQYF	TGTGCCAGCAGTTACTCGTTACCCTTAGCCTACGAGCAGTACTTC
TRBV28	few	TRBJ2-7	12	-	CASTPTAGEQYF	TGTGCCAGCACCCCCACGGCAGGCGAGCAGTACTTC
TRBV19	-	TRBJ2-7	19	TRBD2	CASTSDLTSLGGRDYEQYF	TGTGCCAGTACCTCAGACCTAACGTCCTTGGGGGGGAGGGACTACGAGCAGTACTTC
TRBV3-1/TRBV3-2	-	TRBJ1-6	16	TRBD1	CASSQAGTGVNSPLHF	TGTGCCAGCAGCCAAGCCGGGACAGGGGTCAATTCACCCCTCCACTTT
TRBV27	-	TRBJ2-1	18	TRBD2	CASSSGLAGVIKVNEQFF	TGTGCCAGCAGTTCGGGACTAGCGGGAGTGATAAAAGTCAATGAGCAGTTCTTC
TRBV11-2	-	TRBJ2-1	17	-	CASSLGTRRALYNEQFF	TGTGCCAGCAGCTTAGGCACCCGGAGGGCCCTCTACAATGAGCAGTTCTTC
TRBV21-1	-	TRBJ2-5	14	-	CASSNRVWQETQYF	TGTGCCAGCAGCAACAGGGTCTGGCAGGAGACCCAGTACTTC
TRBV11-2	once	TRBJ2-1	16	TRBD1	CASSPAGTGISHEQFF	TGTGCCAGCAGCCCCGCCGGGACAGGGATTAGCCATGAGCAGTTCTTC
TRBV6-5	-	TRBJ2-5	15	TRBD2	CASTPFSGSPETQYF	TGTGCCAGCACCCCTTTTAGCGGGAGCCCAGAGACCCAGTACTTC